The present T cell receptor beta chain was sequenced within a study of spatial heterogeneity in lung cancer. Study-level background: An average of more than ten raw reads was observed per unique TCR and UMI combination. General study results and limits: TCRs found ubiquitously expanded in tumor appeared in blood more at resection than at follow-up.

This clonotype was counted at least ten times. What it recognizes is unknown. Germline V gives CDR1 SGHAT, CDR2 FQNNGV. Trimming at V came to 1 base and at J to 5 bases, leaving 6 bases not matched to a gene. This CDR3 is built from 15 residues. Time point reported: sample taken at primary tumor resection. Whole RNA came from tumor, nontumor lung or frozen PBMC and was sequenced without being sorted. Samples came from roughly 70 TRACERx patients with untreated early-stage lung cancer. Carried by each TCR cDNA molecule was a unique molecular identifier. TCRdb processed the 5' RACE reads anew with MiXCR; each CDR3 protein has one entry. The data hold about 95,000 distinct CDR3 sequences, with around 8.6% observed a single time.

The origin of this receptor is a male donor with early-stage non-small cell lung cancer. The chain has TRBV11-2 and TRBJ2-5; 8 nucleotides align to TRBD1. This specimen was PBMCs, taken at surgery. The CDR3 coding sequence is TGTGCCAGCAGCTTAGGCAGGGGGCAACGGGAGACCCAGTACTTC. Its translation is CASSLGRGQRETQYF.